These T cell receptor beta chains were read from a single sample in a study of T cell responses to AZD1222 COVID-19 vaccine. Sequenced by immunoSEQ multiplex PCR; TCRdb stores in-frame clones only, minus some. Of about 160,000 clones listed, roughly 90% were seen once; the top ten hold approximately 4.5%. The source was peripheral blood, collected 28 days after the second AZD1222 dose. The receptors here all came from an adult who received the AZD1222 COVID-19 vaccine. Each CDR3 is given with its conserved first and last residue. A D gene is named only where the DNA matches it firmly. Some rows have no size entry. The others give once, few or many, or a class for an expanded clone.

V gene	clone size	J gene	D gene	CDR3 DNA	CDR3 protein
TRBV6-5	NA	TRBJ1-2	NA	TGTGCCAGCTCTCACCAAGTACAGGACCAGTATGGCTACACCTTC	CASSHQVQDQYGYTF
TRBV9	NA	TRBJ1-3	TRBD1	TGTGCCAGCAGCGTAGGTCCGGGACAGGGAAACACCATATATTTT	CASSVGPGQGNTIYF
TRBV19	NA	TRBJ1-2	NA	TGTGCCAGTAGCCCCAACGGCCAGGGTCGCAACTATGGCTACACCTTC	CASSPNGQGRNYGYTF
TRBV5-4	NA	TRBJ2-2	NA	TGTGCCAGCAGCGGTGGGGTAACCGGGGAGCTGTTTTTT	CASSGGVTGELFF
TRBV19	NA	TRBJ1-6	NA	TGTGCCAGTAGTATTCGACCGGAGACAGCATATAATTCACCCCTCCACTTT	CASSIRPETAYNSPLHF
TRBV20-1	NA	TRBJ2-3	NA	TGCAGTGCTGGGTGGGGTAATACGCAGTATTTT	CSAGWGNTQYF
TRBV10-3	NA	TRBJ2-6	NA	TGTGCCATCAGTGAGTCGAAGGGGGGGATCTCTGGGGCCAACGTCCTGACTTTC	CAISESKGGISGANVLTF
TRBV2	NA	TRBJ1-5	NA	TGTGCCAGCAGTGAAGTTACAGAAAATCAGCCCCAGCATTTT	CASSEVTENQPQHF
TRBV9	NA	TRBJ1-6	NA	TGTGCCAGCAGCGTAGGTGGTTCGGGGGGGTTGTATAATTCACCCCTCCACTTT	CASSVGGSGGLYNSPLHF
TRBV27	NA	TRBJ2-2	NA	TGTGCGACCGGAACAGACGGGGAGCTGTTTTTT	CATGTDGELFF
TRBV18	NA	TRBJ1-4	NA	TGTGCCAGCTCCCCAGGGGATCCTCCTAATGAAAAACTGTTTTTT	CASSPGDPPNEKLFF
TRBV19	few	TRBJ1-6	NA	TGTGCCAGTGCGCGTGGGGGGAGGAATTCACCCCTCCACTTT	CASARGGRNSPLHF
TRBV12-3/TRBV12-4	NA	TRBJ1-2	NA	TGTGCCAGCACTTTGACAGTGCCGACCTTC	CASTLTVPTF
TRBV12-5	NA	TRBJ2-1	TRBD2	TGTGCTAGTGCCCGGGGGGGGTACAATGAGCAGTTCTTC	CASARGGYNEQFF
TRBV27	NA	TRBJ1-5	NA	TGTGCCAGCAGCCGCCAAGGTGGCAATCAGCCCCAGCATTTT	CASSRQGGNQPQHF
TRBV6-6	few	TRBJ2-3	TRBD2	TGTGCCAGCAGCTATAGCGGGGGAAGCACAGATACGCAGTATTTT	CASSYSGGSTDTQYF
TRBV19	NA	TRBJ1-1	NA	TGTGCCAGTAGTCACAGGGTATTAAACACTGAAGCTTTCTTT	CASSHRVLNTEAFF
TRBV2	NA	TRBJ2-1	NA	TGTGCCAGCAGTGAACTGGAACTGAATGAGCAGTTCTTC	CASSELELNEQFF
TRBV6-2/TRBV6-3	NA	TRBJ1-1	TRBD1	TGTGCCAGCAGTTCGACAGGGAGCACTGAAGCTTTCTTT	CASSSTGSTEAFF
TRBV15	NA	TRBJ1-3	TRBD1	TGTGCCACCAGCATGGGACAGGCTGGAAACACCATATATTTT	CATSMGQAGNTIYF
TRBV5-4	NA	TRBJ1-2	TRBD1	TGTGCCAGCAGCAGGGACAGGGGGCGGGATGACTATGGCTACACCTTC	CASSRDRGRDDYGYTF
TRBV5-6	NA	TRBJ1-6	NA	TGTGCCAGCAGCCTAGGGGGATACAGACTCAATTCACCCCTCCACTTT	CASSLGGYRLNSPLHF
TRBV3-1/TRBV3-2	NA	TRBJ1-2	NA	TGTGCCAGCAGCTTGGGTGTGGCCCCCGCTGGCTACACCTTC	CASSLGVAPAGYTF
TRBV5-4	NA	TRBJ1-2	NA	TGTGCCAGCAGCTTTTACAGGGCGAACTATGGCTACACCTTC	CASSFYRANYGYTF
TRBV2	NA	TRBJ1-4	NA	TGTGCCAGCCGGGAGCGGGGGGCCCCCGGGAAACTGTTTTTT	CASRERGAPGKLFF
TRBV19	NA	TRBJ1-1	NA	TGTGCCAGTAGTATTTGGGGGGCCGCTGAAGCTTTCTTT	CASSIWGAAEAFF
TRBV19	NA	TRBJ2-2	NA	TGTGCCAGTAGTATAGATCGAGGCTTACGGTTGGCCGGGGAGCTGTTTTTT	CASSIDRGLRLAGELFF
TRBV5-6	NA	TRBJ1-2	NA	TGTGCCAGCAGCTTGATCAGGGCGGACTATGGCTACACCTTC	CASSLIRADYGYTF
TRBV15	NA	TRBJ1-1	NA	TGTGCCACCAGCAGAGGCGGGGCAGGGAACACTGAAGCTTTCTTT	CATSRGGAGNTEAFF
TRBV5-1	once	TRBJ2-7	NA	TGCGCCAGCAGCGACGGAGGACAGATGGGGACCTACGAGCAGTACTTC	CASSDGGQMGTYEQYF
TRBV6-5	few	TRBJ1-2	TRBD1	TGTGCCAGCAGACGGCTCTCCGGGACAGGGGACTACACCTTC	CASRRLSGTGDYTF
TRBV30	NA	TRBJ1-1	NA	TGTGCCTGGAGTCCGAGTGGAACTGAAGCTTTCTTT	CAWSPSGTEAFF
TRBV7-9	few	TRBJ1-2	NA	TGTGCCAGCAGCTCCCCCGAGGCGGCTAACTATGGCTACACCTTC	CASSSPEAANYGYTF
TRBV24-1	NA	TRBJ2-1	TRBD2	TGTGCCACCAGCCAAGCGGGGATGCCCGAGCAGTTCTTC	CATSQAGMPEQFF
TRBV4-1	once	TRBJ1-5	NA	TGCGCCAGCAGCCAAGAAGGAGCGAATCAGCCCCAGCATTTT	CASSQEGANQPQHF
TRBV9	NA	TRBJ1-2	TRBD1	TGTGCCAGCAGCAAGACAGGGGGAGTCTATGGCTACACCTTC	CASSKTGGVYGYTF
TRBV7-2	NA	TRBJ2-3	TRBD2	TGTGCCAGCAGCTTACATTCTAGCGGGGGCACAGATACGCAGTATTTT	CASSLHSSGGTDTQYF
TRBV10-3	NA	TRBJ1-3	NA	TGTGCCACCTGGAACGGGGACTCTGGAAACACCATATATTTT	CATWNGDSGNTIYF
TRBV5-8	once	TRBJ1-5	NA	TGTGCCAGCAGTGAGGGTTTTCAGCCCCAGCATTTT	CASSEGFQPQHF
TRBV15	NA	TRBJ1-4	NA	TGTGCCACCAGCAGACCGGGAAGTCGGGAAAAACTGTTTTTT	CATSRPGSREKLFF
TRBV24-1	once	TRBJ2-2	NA	TGTGCCACCAGTGATTCCCGGACGGGCACCGGGGAGCTGTTTTTT	CATSDSRTGTGELFF
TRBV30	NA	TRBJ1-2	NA	TGTGCCTGGAGTGTATTACTTGACTATGGCTACACCTTC	CAWSVLLDYGYTF
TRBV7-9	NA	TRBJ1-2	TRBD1	TGTGCCAGCAGCTCATCCGGGACAGGGGGTTTGGATGGCTACACCTTC	CASSSSGTGGLDGYTF
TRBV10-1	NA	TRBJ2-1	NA	TGCGCCAGCAGTGAGTCGACAGGTTATGGATCTGAGCAGTTCTTC	CASSESTGYGSEQFF
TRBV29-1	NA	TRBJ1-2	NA	TGCAGCGTTAAAGGAGGGTGGTCTTATGGCTACACCTTC	CSVKGGWSYGYTF
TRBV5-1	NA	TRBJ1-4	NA	TGCGCCAGCAGCTTGGATGACCGAAAAGGACTGTTTTTT	CASSLDDRKGLFF
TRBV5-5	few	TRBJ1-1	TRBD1	TGTGCCAGCAGCTTTCCGGACAGGGGGAGGAACACTGAAGCTTTCTTT	CASSFPDRGRNTEAFF
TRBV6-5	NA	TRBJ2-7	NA	TGTGCCAGCAGTAAGACAGTTGGGTACGAGCAGTACTTC	CASSKTVGYEQYF
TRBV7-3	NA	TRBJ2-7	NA	TGTGCCAGCAGCCGACAGGGAGGGAGCCCCTACGAGCAGTACTTC	CASSRQGGSPYEQYF
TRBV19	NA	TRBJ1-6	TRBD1	TGTGCCAGTAGTATGGACAGGGGGCGTTCACCCCTCCACTTT	CASSMDRGRSPLHF
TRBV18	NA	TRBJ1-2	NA	TGTGCCAGCTCACCGGGCAGGACTAACTATGGCTACACCTTC	CASSPGRTNYGYTF